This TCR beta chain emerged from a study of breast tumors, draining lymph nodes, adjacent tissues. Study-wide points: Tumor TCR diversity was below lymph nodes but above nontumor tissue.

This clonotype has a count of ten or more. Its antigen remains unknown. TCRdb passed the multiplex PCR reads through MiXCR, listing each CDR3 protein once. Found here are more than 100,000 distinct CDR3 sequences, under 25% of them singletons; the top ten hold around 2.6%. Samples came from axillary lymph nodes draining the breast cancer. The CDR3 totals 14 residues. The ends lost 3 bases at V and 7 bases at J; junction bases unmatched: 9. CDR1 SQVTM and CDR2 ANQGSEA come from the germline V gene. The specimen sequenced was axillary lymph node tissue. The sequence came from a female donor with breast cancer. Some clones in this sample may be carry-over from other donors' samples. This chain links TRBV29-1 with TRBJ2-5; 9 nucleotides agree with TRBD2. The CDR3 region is CSVDFRLAAGTQYF. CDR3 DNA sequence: TGCAGCGTTGATTTCCGACTAGCGGCGGGGACCCAGTACTTC.